This T cell receptor beta chain stems from a study of T cells in Graves' hyperthyroidism and ophthalmopathy. This clonotype was counted many times. The CDR3 is 12 amino acids. With V trimmed by 6 bases and J by 8 bases, 0 bases remained unmatched. The V gene's germline CDR1 is LNHDA and CDR2 SQIVND (reference sequence). Amplification yielded TCR beta CDR3 regions, with RNA transcripts as the source. The TCR CDR3 first-round RT-PCR relied on the HTBI primer set. TCRdb re-called the multiplex PCR reads through MiXCR, storing one row per CDR3 protein. The sample has around 480,000 distinct CDR3 sequences, roughly 14% seen once.

The TCR comes from a young woman with Graves' hyperthyroidism. The chain is built from TRBV19 and TRBJ1-4; 10 nucleotides align to TRBD1. Sample: blood. The CDR3 region is CASRDRGEKLFF. The CDR3 coding sequence is TGTGCCAGTAGGGACAGGGGGGAAAAACTGTTTTTT.